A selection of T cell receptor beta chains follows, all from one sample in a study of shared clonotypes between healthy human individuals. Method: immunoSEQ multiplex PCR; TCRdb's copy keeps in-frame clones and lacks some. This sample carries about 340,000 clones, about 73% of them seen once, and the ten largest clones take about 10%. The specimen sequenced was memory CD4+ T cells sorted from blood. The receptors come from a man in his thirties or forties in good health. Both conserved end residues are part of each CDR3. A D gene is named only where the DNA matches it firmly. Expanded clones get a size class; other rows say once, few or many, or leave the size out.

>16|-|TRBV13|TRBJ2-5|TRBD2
TGTGCCAGCAGCTTCTTTAGCGGGAGGGCCTTGGAGACCCAGTACTTC
CASSFFSGRALETQYF
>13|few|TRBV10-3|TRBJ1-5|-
TGTGCCATCAGTGAGGGGGTACGACAGCCCCAGCATTTT
CAISEGVRQPQHF
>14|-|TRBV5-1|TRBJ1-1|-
TGCGCCAGCAGCTTGGAGGTCCTGAACACTGAAGCTTTCTTT
CASSLEVLNTEAFF
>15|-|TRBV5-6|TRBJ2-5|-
TGTGCCGGCAGCTTGGTGGCAAGCGGACGAGAGACCCAGTACTTC
CAGSLVASGRETQYF
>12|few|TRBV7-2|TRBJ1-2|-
TGTGCCAGCAGCTTAGAGGGTTCTGGCTACACCTTC
CASSLEGSGYTF
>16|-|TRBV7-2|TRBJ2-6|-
TGTGCCAGCAGCTCTCAAGGATTGCCTGGGGCCAACGTCCTGACTTTC
CASSSQGLPGANVLTF
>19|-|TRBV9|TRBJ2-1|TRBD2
TGTGCCAGCAGCCCTAATATCCCGGGACTAGCGGGGCCATACAATGAGCAGTTCTTC
CASSPNIPGLAGPYNEQFF
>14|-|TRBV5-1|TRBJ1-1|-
TGCGCCAGCAGCTTGGAGTCCAGGTCCACTGAAGCTTTCTTT
CASSLESRSTEAFF
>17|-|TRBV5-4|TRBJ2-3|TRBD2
TGTGCCAGCAGCGCTACCCCGGGGGGGGCCGTGTACGATACGCAGTATTTT
CASSATPGGAVYDTQYF
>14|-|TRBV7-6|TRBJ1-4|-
TGTGCCAGCAGCTTTTCTAGGGCCTTTGAAAAACTGTTTTTT
CASSFSRAFEKLFF
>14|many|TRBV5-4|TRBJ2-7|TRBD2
TGTGCCAGCAGCCTCAGCGGGATCCCCTACGAGCAGTACTTC
CASSLSGIPYEQYF
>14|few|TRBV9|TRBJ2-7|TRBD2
TGTGCCAGCAGCGTAAGGGTAGCGGGAGGCGAGCAGTACTTC
CASSVRVAGGEQYF
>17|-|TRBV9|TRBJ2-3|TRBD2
TGTGCCAGCAGCCTACGTCCGTCGACTAGCGGCACAGATACGCAGTATTTT
CASSLRPSTSGTDTQYF
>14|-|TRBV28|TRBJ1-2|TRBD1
TGTGCCAGCAGTTTGACAGGGACCGGCTATGGCTACACCTTC
CASSLTGTGYGYTF
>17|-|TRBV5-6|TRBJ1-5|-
TGTGCCAGCAGCCAACTGCGGGGGAGACATAGCAATCAGCCCCAGCATTTT
CASSQLRGRHSNQPQHF
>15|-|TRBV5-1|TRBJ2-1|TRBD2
TGCGCCAGCAGCCCGACTAGCGGGAGGGGGTATGAGCAGTTCTTC
CASSPTSGRGYEQFF
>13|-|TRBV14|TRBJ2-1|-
TGTGCCAGCAGCCATACCTTGAACAATGAGCAGTTCTTC
CASSHTLNNEQFF
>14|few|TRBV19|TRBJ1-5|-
TGTGCCAGTAGTATAGGAGGGAAAGGGCAGCCCCAGCATTTT
CASSIGGKGQPQHF